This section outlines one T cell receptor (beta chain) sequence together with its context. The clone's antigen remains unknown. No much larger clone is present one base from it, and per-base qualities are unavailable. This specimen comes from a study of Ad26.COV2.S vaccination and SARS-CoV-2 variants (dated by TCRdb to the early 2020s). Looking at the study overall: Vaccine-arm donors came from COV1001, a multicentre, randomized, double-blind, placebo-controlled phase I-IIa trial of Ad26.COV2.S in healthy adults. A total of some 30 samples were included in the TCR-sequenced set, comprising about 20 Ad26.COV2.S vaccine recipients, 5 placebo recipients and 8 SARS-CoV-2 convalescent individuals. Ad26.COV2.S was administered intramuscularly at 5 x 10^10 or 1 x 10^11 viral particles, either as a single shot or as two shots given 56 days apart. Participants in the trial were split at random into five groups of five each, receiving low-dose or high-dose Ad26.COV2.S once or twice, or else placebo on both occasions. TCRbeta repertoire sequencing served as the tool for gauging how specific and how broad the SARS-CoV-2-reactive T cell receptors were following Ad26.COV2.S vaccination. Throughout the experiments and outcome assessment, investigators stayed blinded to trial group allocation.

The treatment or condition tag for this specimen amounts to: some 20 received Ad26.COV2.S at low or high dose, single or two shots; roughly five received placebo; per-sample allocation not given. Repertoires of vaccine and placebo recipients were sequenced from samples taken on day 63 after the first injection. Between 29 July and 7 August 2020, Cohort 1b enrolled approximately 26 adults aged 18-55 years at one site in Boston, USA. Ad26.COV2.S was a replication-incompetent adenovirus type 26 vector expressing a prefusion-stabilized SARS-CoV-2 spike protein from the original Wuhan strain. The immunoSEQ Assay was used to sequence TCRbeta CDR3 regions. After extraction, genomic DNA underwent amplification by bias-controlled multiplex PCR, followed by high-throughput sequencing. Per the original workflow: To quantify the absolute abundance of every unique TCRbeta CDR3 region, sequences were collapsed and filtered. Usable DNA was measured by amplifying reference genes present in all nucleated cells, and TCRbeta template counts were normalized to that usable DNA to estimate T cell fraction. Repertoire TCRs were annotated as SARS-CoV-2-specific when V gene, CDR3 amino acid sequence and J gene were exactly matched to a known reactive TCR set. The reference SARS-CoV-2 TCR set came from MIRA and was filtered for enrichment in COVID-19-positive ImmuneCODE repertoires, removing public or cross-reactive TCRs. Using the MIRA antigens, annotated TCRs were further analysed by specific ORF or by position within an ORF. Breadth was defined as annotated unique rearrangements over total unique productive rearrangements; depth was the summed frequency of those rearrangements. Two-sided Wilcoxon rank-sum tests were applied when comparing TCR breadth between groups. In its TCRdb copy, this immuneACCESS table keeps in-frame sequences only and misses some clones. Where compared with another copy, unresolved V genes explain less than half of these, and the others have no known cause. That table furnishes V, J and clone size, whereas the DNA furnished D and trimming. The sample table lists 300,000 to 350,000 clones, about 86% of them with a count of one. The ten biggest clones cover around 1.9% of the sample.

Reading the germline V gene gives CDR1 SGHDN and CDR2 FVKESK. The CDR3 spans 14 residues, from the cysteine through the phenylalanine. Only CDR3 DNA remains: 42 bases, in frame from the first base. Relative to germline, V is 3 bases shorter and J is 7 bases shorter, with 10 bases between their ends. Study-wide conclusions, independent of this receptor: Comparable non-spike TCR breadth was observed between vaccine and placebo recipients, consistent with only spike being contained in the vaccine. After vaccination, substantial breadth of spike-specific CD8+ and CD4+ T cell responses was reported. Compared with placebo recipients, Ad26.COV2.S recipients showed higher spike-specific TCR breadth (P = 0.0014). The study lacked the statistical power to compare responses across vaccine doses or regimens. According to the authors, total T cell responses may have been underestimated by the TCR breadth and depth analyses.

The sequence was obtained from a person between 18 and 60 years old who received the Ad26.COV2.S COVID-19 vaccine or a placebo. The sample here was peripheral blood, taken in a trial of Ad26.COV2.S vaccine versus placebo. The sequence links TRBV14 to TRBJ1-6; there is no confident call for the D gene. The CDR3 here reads CASSQDQSNSPLHF. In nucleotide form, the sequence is TGTGCCAGCAGCCAGGACCAAAGCAATTCACCCCTCCACTTT.